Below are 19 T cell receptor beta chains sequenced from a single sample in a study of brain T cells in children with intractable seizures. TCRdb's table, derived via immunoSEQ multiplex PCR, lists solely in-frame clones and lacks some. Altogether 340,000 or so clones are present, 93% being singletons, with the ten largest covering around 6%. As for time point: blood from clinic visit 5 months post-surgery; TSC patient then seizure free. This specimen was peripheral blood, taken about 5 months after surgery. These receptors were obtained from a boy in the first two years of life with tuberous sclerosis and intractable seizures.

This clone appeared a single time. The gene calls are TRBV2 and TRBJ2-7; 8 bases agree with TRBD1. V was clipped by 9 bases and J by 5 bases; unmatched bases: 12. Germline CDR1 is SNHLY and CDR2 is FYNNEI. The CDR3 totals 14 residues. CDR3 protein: CARGTDRGPNEQYF. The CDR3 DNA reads TGTGCCAGGGGAACCGACAGGGGCCCCAACGAGCAGTACTTC.

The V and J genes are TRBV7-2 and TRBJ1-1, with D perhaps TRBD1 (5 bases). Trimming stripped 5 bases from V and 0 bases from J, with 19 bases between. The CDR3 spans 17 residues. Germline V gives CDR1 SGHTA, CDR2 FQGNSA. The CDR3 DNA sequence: TGTGCCAGCAGCCCGTGGGGGACTAGCGTTATGAACACTGAAGCTTTCTTT. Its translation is CASSPWGTSVMNTEAFF.

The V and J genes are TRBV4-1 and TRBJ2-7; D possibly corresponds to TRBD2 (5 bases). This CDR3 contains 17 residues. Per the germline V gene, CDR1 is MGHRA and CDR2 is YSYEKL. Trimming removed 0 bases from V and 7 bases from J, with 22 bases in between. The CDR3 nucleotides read TGCGCCAGCAGCCAAGATACAATCCTGCAGGCGGGCTGGGAGCAGTACTTC. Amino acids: CASSQDTILQAGWEQYF.

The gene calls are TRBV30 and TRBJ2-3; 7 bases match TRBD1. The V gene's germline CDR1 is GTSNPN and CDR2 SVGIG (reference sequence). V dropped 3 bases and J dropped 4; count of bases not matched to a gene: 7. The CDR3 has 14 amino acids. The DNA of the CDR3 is TGTGCCTGGAGCTCAATGCAGGGGGCAGATACGCAGTATTTT. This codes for CAWSSMQGADTQYF.

The CDR3 loop reads CASSSTGTSYGYTF. CDR3 bases: TGCGCCAGCAGTTCCACAGGGACGAGCTATGGCTACACCTTC. The chain joins TRBV5-1 to TRBJ1-2; the D gene is possibly TRBD1 (6 bases). Germline values: CDR1 SGHRS, CDR2 YFSETQ. Trimming cost V 5 bases and J 4 bases, with 15 bases left between them. CDR3 length: 14 residues.

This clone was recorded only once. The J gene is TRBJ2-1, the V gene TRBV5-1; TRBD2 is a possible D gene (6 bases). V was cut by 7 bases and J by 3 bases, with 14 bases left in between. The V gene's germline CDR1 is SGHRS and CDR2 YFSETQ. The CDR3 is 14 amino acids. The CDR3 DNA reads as TGCGCCAGCGGGAGGAGCGACCTCTACAATGAGCAGTTCTTC. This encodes CASGRSDLYNEQFF.

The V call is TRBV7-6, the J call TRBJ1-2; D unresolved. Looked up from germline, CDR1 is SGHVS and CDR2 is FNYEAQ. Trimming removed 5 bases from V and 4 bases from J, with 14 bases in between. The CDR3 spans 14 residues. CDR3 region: CASSPGPVSYGYTF. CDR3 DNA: TGTGCCAGCAGCCCTGGACCGGTCTCCTATGGCTACACCTTC.

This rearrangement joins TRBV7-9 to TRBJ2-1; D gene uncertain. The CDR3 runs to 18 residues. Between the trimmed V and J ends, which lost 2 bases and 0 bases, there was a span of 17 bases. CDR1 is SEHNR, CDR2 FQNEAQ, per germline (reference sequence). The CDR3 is CASSLWGGRSSSYNEQFF. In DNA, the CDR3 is TGTGCCAGCAGCTTATGGGGTGGCAGGTCCAGCTCCTACAATGAGCAGTTCTTC.

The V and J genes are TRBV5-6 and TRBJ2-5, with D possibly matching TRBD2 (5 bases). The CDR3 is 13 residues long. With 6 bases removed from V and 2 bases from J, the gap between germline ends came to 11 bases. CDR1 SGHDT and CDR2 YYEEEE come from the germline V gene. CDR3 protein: CASKGLFQETQYF. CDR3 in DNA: TGTGCCAGCAAAGGACTGTTTCAAGAGACCCAGTACTTC.

The CDR3 DNA reads TGTGCCACCAGTGATCCCGGGACAGGGCCGAACAATGAGCAGTTCTTC. It yields the protein CATSDPGTGPNNEQFF. The chain recombines TRBV24-1 with TRBJ2-1, with 9 bases matching TRBD1. The V and J ends lost 3 bases and 5 bases, in that order; junction bases with no gene match: 7. Per germline, CDR1 KGHDR and CDR2 SFDVKD. The CDR3 is made up of 16 amino acids.

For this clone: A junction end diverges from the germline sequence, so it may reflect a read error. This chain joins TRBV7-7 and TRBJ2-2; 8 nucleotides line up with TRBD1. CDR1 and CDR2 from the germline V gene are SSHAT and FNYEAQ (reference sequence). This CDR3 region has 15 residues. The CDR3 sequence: CASSGRTGLTGELFF. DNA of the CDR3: TGTGCTAGCAGCGGTCGGACAGGGCTTACCGGGGAGCTGTTTTTT.

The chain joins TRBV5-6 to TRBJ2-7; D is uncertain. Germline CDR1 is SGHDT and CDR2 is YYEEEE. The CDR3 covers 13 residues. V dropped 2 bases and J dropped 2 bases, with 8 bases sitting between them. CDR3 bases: TGTGCCAGCAGCTTAGGTCGGCCCTACGAGCAGTACTTC. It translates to CASSLGRPYEQYF.

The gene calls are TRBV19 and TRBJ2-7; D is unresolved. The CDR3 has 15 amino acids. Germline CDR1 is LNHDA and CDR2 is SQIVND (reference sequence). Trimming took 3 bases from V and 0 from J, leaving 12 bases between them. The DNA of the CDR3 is TGTGCCAGTAGTATCGTAGGCCTTAGCTCCTACGAGCAGTACTTC. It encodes CASSIVGLSSYEQYF.

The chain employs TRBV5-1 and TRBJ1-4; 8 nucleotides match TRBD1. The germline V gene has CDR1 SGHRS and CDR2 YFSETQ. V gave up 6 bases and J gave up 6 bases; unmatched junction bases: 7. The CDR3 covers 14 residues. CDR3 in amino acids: CASTPGGSYEKLFF. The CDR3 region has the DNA TGCGCCAGCACCCCAGGGGGCTCTTATGAAAAACTGTTTTTT.

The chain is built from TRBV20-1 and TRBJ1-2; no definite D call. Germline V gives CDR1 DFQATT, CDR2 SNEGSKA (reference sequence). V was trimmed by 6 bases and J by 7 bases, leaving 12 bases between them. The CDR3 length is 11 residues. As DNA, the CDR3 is TGCAGTGCCCCGTCAACGGGTGGCTACACCTTC. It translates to CSAPSTGGYTF.

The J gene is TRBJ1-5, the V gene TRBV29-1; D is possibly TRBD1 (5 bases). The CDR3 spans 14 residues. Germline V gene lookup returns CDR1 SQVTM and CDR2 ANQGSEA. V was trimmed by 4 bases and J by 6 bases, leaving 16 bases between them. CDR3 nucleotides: TGCAGCGTTGTTGTTACGGGGACGGGTCAGCCCCAGCATTTT. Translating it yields CSVVVTGTGQPQHF.

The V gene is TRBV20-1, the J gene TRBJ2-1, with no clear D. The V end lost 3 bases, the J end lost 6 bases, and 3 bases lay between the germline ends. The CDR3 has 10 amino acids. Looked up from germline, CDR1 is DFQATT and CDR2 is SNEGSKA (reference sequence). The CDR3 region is CSASVNEQFF. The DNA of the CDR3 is TGCAGTGCTAGTGTCAATGAGCAGTTCTTC.

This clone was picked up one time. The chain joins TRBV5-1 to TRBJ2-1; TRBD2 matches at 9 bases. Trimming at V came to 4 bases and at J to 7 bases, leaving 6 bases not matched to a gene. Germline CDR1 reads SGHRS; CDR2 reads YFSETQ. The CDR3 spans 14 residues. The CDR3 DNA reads TGCGCCAGCAGCGTTAGCGGGAGAGGGAATGAGCAGTTCTTC. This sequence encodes CASSVSGRGNEQFF.

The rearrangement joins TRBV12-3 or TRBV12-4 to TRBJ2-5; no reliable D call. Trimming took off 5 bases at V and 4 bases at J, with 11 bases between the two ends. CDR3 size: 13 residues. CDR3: CASSPGWGETQYF. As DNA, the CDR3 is TGTGCCAGCAGTCCTGGCTGGGGAGAGACCCAGTACTTC.